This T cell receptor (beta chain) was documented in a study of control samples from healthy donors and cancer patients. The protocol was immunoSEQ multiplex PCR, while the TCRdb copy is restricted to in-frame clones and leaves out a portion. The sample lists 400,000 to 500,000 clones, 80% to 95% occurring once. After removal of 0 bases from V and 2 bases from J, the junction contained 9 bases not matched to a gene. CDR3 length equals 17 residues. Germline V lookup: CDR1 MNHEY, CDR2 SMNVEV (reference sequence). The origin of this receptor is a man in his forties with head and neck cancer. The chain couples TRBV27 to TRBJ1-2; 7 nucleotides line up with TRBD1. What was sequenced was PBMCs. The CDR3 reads CASSLSPRGGLNYGYTF. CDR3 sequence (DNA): TGTGCCAGCAGTTTATCGCCCAGGGGGGGGCTGAACTATGGCTACACCTTC.